What follows are 5 T cell receptor beta chains derived from one specimen sequenced in a study of blood T cell repertoires in COVID-19. This table comes from immunoSEQ multiplex PCR, and its TCRdb copy is limited to in-frame clones, with some not included. Here the sample spans roughly 62,000 clones, approximately 82% being singletons. Sequencing input: peripheral blood. Receptors were obtained from a man in his fifties or sixties with acute or convalescent COVID-19.

The genes are TRBV4-1 and TRBJ2-5, with a weak D call TRBD1 (6 bases). Germline-derived CDR1 and CDR2 are MGHRA and YSYEKL. CDR3 length equals 15 residues. V was pared by 0 bases and J by 2 bases, with 10 bases between. CDR3: CASSQDPGQQETQYF. CDR3 in DNA: TGCGCCAGCAGCCAAGACCCCGGACAGCAAGAGACCCAGTACTTC.

The J gene is TRBJ2-1, the V gene TRBV6-6; 9 nucleotides line up with TRBD2. The CDR3 sequence is 15 residues long. After removal of 7 bases from V and 4 bases from J, the junction contained 8 bases not matched to a gene. Germline CDR1 is MNHNY and CDR2 is SVGAGI (reference sequence). Here the CDR3 reads CASNQEAGGYNEQFF. The CDR3 bases are TGTGCCAGCAACCAGGAAGCGGGGGGATACAATGAGCAGTTCTTC.

This chain links TRBV9 with TRBJ1-2; TRBD1 matches at 8 bases. With V trimmed by 4 bases and J by 7 bases, 12 bases remained unmatched. This CDR3 region has 15 residues. Per germline, CDR1 SGDLS and CDR2 YYNGEE. For the CDR3, the DNA is TGTGCCAGCAGCCCTACTGGACAGGGATTCGGTGGCTACACCTTC. It specifies CASSPTGQGFGGYTF.

This clone was counted between two and nine times. V and J are TRBV19 and TRBJ1-2; 7 bases are a match to TRBD1. CDR1 LNHDA and CDR2 SQIVND come from the germline V gene (reference sequence). Trimming at V came to 5 bases and at J to 0 bases, leaving 9 bases not matched to a gene. The CDR3 runs 16 residues. The CDR3 bases are TGTGCCAGTAGTTCCCCCGCGACAGGGTCTAACTATGGCTACACCTTC. This translates into CASSSPATGSNYGYTF.

The J gene is TRBJ2-1, the V gene TRBV7-2; 11 bases are shared with TRBD2. This CDR3 has 15 amino acids. Unmatched junction bases numbered 2, after V lost 3 bases and J lost 4 bases. Germline V gives CDR1 SGHTA, CDR2 FQGNSA. CDR3 residues: CASSLASGGYNEQFF. In DNA, the CDR3 is TGTGCCAGCAGCTTGGCTAGCGGGGGGTACAATGAGCAGTTCTTC.